This T cell receptor beta chain came from a study of cytomegalovirus exposure and HLA in healthy donors. General study findings and limits: Productive rates of about 87% or about 30% were seen for most TCR beta V segments in an earlier analysis.

A multiplex PCR was run with 60 Vbeta primers and 13 Jbeta primers. Original processing methods: Some 10 million shared chains were among the approximately 82 million unique TCR beta chains that a later analysis counted. Generated by immunoSEQ multiplex PCR, the TCRdb table keeps only in-frame clones and is missing some. That table is the source of V, J and clone size, and D and trimming were worked out from the DNA. The sample lists approximately 190,000 clones, more than 65% occurring once. Comment on this clone: Its antigen is currently unknown.

The junction had 3 bases not matched to a gene; V was cut back by 3 bases and J by 6 bases. Germline-derived CDR1 and CDR2 are SGHKS and YYEKEE (reference sequence). The CDR3 contains 13 residues. This clonotype originated in a woman aged 25-40 years in good health and CMV-seropositive. The chain employs TRBV5-5 and TRBJ1-2; 9 bases are a match to TRBD1. The sample taken for sequencing was PBMCs. The CDR3: CASSWTGDDGYTF. The CDR3 DNA sequence: TGTGCCAGCAGCTGGACAGGGGATGATGGCTACACCTTC.